The T cell receptor beta chain described here comes from a study of vaccination effects on CD4 cells after COVID-19. Study context: Post-vaccine draws lagged the second dose by a median of 72 days.

Peptide-pool stimulation followed by sequencing identified expanded antigen-specific CD4+ clonotypes in the ViraFEST assay. The culture ran for approximately nine days before CD4+ T cells were isolated. Either the BNT162b2 or mRNA-1273 vaccine was given to participants in two doses. None of these healthy vaccinees had been infected with SARS-CoV-2 before vaccination. A few million PBMC per well were cultured with around 10 IU/ml IL-2 and about 10 ug/ml peptides. Deletions cut 7 bases from V and 3 bases from J, with 12 bases between. Germline CDR1 and CDR2: SNHLY and FYNNEI. This CDR3 has 13 residues. TCRdb's copy holds only in-frame clones and misses some; the assay was immunoSEQ multiplex PCR. The sample lists 20,000 to 25,000 clones; around 69% were seen once. Remarks on this clone: Its antigen is still unknown.

The sequence was obtained from a human donor who received a COVID-19 vaccine. This specimen consisted of CD4+ T cells from PBMCs cultured with HCoV-229E spike peptides, obtained after COVID-19 vaccination. This rearrangement joins TRBV2 to TRBJ1-1; D not certain. The CDR3 DNA reads TGTGCCAGCATCCTAACCTGGGACACTGAAGCTTTCTTT. As protein: CASILTWDTEAFF.